This TCR beta chain was documented in a study of prognosis after radiotherapy for stage I lung cancer. The CDR3 length is 14 residues. The V end lost 3 bases, the J end lost 4 bases, and 13 bases lay between the germline ends. Germline V CDR1 and CDR2: SGHAT, FQNNGV. CDR3 of TCR beta was amplified from genomic DNA via a two-round multiplex PCR. The authors ran first-round PCR with primers specific to each TRBV and TRBJ gene. Using its own MiXCR run on the multiplex PCR reads, TCRdb lists one record per CDR3 protein. The data show fewer than 40,000 distinct CDR3 sequences, roughly 40% seen once. This clonotype was sampled from a donor at least 50 years old with non-small cell lung cancer. J is TRBJ2-7 and V is TRBV11-2; unclear D gene. Sequences were derived from PBMCs, sampled before or after stereotactic body radiation therapy (not recorded which). CDR3 DNA sequence: TGTGCCAGCAGCTTGGATTTAGTGGGTTACGAGCAGTACTTC. Translation gives CASSLDLVGYEQYF.